Listed below are T cell receptor beta chains from one sample, sequenced in a study of blood T cell repertoires in COVID-19. This table comes from immunoSEQ multiplex PCR, and its TCRdb copy is limited to in-frame clones, with some not included. The sample shows a few hundred thousand clones, about 88% of them seen only once. The sample consisted of peripheral blood. The receptors stem from a man between 18 and 29 years old with active or convalescent COVID-19. Both conserved end residues are part of each CDR3. D genes are given only for firm matches. The size field is filled for only some rows; it gives once, few, many or a size class.

TRBV5-4	NA	TRBD1	TRBJ1-1	TGTGCCAGCAGCCAGGGGGGCACTGAAGCTTTCTTT	CASSQGGTEAFF
TRBV18	NA	TRBD1	TRBJ2-5	TGTGCCAGCTCACCACCGAACATAGGACAGGTGGGGACCCAGTACTTC	CASSPPNIGQVGTQYF
TRBV27	NA	NA	TRBJ2-2	TGTGCCAGCAGTTCCTCTGCGACCGGGGAGCTGTTTTTT	CASSSSATGELFF
TRBV11-3	NA	TRBD2	TRBJ2-1	TGTGCCAGCAGCTTAGAAGGGACTAGCGGGGGGCCCTTTTTCTACAATGAGCAGTTCTTC	CASSLEGTSGGPFFYNEQFF
TRBV13	NA	TRBD1	TRBJ1-2	TGTGCCAGCAGTTCATACGGGACAGACTATGGCTACACCTTC	CASSSYGTDYGYTF
TRBV6-2/TRBV6-3	NA	NA	TRBJ2-7	TGTGCCAGCAGTTACTCGGACTACTACGAGCAGTACTTC	CASSYSDYYEQYF
TRBV12-3/TRBV12-4	NA	NA	TRBJ2-5	TGTGCCAGCAGGGGCGGGTTACAAGAGACCCAGTACTTC	CASRGGLQETQYF
TRBV3-1/TRBV3-2	NA	NA	TRBJ2-5	TGTGCCAGCAGCCAAGACGGCGGGACCCAGTACTTC	CASSQDGGTQYF
TRBV14	NA	NA	TRBJ2-7	TGTGCCAGCAGCCAAGGGACAGAAGCCCATATCTACGAGCAGTACTTC	CASSQGTEAHIYEQYF
TRBV6-5	NA	NA	TRBJ1-2	TGTGCCAGCAACCATCCCGGGAGCTTCGATGGCTACACCTTC	CASNHPGSFDGYTF
TRBV29-1	NA	NA	TRBJ1-1	TGCAGCGTTGCGAAGGAGACTGAAGCTTTCTTT	CSVAKETEAFF
TRBV15	NA	NA	TRBJ1-5	TGTGCCACCAGCGAGGGAGGGGGCAATCAGCCCCAGCATTTT	CATSEGGGNQPQHF
TRBV5-5	few	NA	TRBJ2-7	TGTGCCAGCAGCCCAGGGTACGAGCAGTACTTC	CASSPGYEQYF
TRBV4-2	NA	TRBD1	TRBJ2-1	TGTGCCAGCAGCCGCCTCGGACAGGCGATCTTC	CASSRLGQAIF
TRBV2	NA	NA	TRBJ2-5	TGTGCCAGCAGGACAGGTGGATGGGAAGAGACCCAGTACTTC	CASRTGGWEETQYF
TRBV30	NA	TRBD2	TRBJ2-1	TGTGCCGCAGGACTAGCGAGGGCCAATGAGCAGTTCTTC	CAAGLARANEQFF
TRBV28	NA	TRBD1	TRBJ1-5	TGTGCCAGCACCTTGGACAGGGAAGATCAGTCCCAGCATTTT	CASTLDREDQSQHF
TRBV18	NA	NA	TRBJ1-5	TGTGCCAGCTCATCAATGGTGGCGGATCAGCCCCAGCATTTT	CASSSMVADQPQHF
TRBV10-1	NA	TRBD1	TRBJ1-1	TGCGCCAGCACATCAGGGGGTGAAGCTTTCTTT	CASTSGGEAFF
TRBV11-3	once	NA	TRBJ2-2	TGTGCCAGCAGCTTATCGTTCGTCAGGGGTAACACCGGGGAGCTGTTTTTT	CASSLSFVRGNTGELFF
TRBV7-3	once	NA	TRBJ2-2	TGTGCCAGCAGCTTAAGTATCGGGAGCGGGGAGCTGTTTTTT	CASSLSIGSGELFF
TRBV5-1	NA	NA	TRBJ1-5	TGCGCCAGCAGCTTGGACCAGGGGAGGCCCCAGCATTTT	CASSLDQGRPQHF
TRBV27	NA	TRBD2	TRBJ2-1	TGTGCCAGCAGACTAGCGGGAGGGCCATCGCTGTTCTTC	CASRLAGGPSLFF
TRBV20-1	once	NA	TRBJ2-7	TGCAGTGCTAGTCGGTTAGTCGGCGAGCAGTACTTC	CSASRLVGEQYF
TRBV3-1/TRBV3-2	NA	TRBD2	TRBJ2-2	TGTGCCAGCAGCCAAGTCGGCGGGGGGGCCACCGGGGAGCTGTTTTTT	CASSQVGGGATGELFF
TRBV2	NA	TRBD2	TRBJ2-1	TGTGCCAGCAGTGACTCTGGGAGGGGTGAGCAGTTCTTC	CASSDSGRGEQFF
TRBV2	NA	NA	TRBJ2-3	TGTGCCAGCACCGAAGACTATTTAAGAGATACGCAGTATTTT	CASTEDYLRDTQYF
TRBV4-3	NA	TRBD2	TRBJ2-3	TGCGCCAGCAGCCCTATAGCGGGTGGTAGGGATACGCAGTATTTT	CASSPIAGGRDTQYF